This entry is about one TCR beta chain. Its antigen is as yet unknown. This entry belongs to a study of blood T cells in healthy people across ages. Study-wide background: Template switching picked up about one barcoded beta molecule for each two T cells. General study findings and limits: Per million T cells, the diversity of TCR beta decreased roughly linearly as age advanced. Possibly, changes in expanded clonotypes were confounded because donor CMV status was unknown.

The CDR3 contains 14 residues. Between the trimmed V and J ends, which lost 5 bases and 8 bases, there was a span of 15 bases. Germline CDR1 is SGHTA and CDR2 is FQGNSA. The use of a sample-barcoded 5' primer and a J-beta primer mix characterized a second PCR of roughly 6 to 12 cycles. MiXCR was run by TCRdb on the 5' RACE reads, yielding one entry per CDR3 protein. Of 700,000 or so distinct CDR3 sequences listed, approximately 22% were seen once; the top ten hold 22%. The receptor comes from a man aged 70 or older in good health. The chain has TRBV7-2 and TRBJ1-4, with a tentative D call TRBD1 (5 bases). Sequenced input: blood. The CDR3 region is CASSQQNRGEKLFF. CDR3 sequence (DNA): TGTGCCAGCAGCCAACAGAACCGGGGGGAAAAACTGTTTTTT.